This TCR beta chain derives from a study of shared clonotypes between healthy human individuals. Study-wide results and caveats: Non-shared clonotypes displayed generation probabilities falling below those of clonotypes present in all four donors. On the whole, naive subsets had larger estimated richness than memory subsets had.

The CDR3 contains 16 residues. In germline, CDR1 is MNHEY, CDR2 SVGAGI. The junction had 5 bases not matched to a gene; V was cut back by 0 bases and J by 2 bases. With regard to this clone: Its antigen remains unknown.

Donors were healthy HIV-negative adults without recently reported acute infections or vaccinations. The authors split each subset's genomic DNA evenly across several immunoSEQ plates. Method: immunoSEQ multiplex PCR; TCRdb's copy keeps in-frame clones and lacks some. The data show over 2 million clones, around 93% seen once. The gene calls are TRBV6-5 and TRBJ1-2; the match to TRBD1 covers 8 bases. The sample comprised naive CD4+ T cells from PBMCs. Subset denoted: CD45RA+ positively selected. This TCR came from a man younger than 35 in good health. Some clones in this sample may be carry-over from other donors' samples. CDR3 sequence: CASSYSSGQGNYGYTF. As DNA, the CDR3 is TGTGCCAGCAGTTACTCTTCCGGACAGGGAAACTATGGCTACACCTTC.